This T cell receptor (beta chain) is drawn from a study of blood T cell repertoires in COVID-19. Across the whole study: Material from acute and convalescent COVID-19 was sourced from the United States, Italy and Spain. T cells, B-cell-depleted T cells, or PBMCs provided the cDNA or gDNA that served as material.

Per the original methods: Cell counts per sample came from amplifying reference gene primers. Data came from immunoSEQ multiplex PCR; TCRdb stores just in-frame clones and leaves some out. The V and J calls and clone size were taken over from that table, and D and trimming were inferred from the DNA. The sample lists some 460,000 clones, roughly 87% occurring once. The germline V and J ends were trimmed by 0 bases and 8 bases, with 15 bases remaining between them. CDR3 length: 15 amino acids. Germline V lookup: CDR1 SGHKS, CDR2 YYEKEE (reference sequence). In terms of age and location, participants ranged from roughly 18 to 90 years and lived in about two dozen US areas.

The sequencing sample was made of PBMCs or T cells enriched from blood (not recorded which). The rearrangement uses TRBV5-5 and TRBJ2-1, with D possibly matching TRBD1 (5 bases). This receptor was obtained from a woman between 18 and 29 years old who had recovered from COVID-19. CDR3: CASSLGDSPRHEQFF. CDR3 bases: TGTGCCAGCAGCTTGGGTGACAGTCCCAGGCATGAGCAGTTCTTC.